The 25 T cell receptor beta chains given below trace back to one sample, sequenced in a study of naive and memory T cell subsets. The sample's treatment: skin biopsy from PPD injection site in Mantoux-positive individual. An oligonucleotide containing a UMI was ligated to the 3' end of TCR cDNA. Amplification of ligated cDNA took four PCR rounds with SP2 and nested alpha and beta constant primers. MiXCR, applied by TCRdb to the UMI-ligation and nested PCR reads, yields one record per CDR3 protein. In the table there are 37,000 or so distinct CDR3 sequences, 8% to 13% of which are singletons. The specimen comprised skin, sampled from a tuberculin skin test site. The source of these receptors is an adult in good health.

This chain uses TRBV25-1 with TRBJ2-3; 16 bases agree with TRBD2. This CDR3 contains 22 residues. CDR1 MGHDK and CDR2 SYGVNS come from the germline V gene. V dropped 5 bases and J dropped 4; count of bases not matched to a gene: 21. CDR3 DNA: TGTGCCAGCAGTCGTACAACCGGGACTAGCGGGAGGGCCTGGCAGAAGGCAGATACGCAGTATTTT. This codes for CASSRTTGTSGRAWQKADTQYF. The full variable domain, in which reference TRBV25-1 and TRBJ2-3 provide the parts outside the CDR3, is EADIYQTPRYLVIGTGKKITLECSQTMGHDKMYWYQQDPGMELHLIHYSYGVNSTEKGDLSSESTVSRIRTEHFPLTLESARPSHTSQYLCASSRTTGTSGRAWQKADTQYFGPGTRLTVL.

The CDR3 spells CASSPSPGGDRYNEQFF. The CDR3 DNA sequence: TGTGCCAGCAGCCCCTCTCCGGGGGGGGACAGATACAATGAGCAGTTCTTC. The rearrangement uses TRBV9 and TRBJ2-1; D perhaps matches TRBD2 (8 bases). V lost 4 bases to trimming and J lost 4 bases, with 21 bases between them. Germline CDR1 and CDR2: SGDLS and YYNGEE. The CDR3 sequence is 17 residues long.

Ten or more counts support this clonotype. CDR3 protein: CASSQFLFGQVPEAFF. DNA of the CDR3: TGTGCCAGCAGCCAATTTCTTTTCGGCCAGGTCCCTGAAGCTTTCTTT. This rearrangement joins TRBV14 to TRBJ1-1; no reliable D call. Trimming cost V 2 bases and J 6 bases, with 19 bases left between them. Germline V lookup: CDR1 SGHDN, CDR2 FVKESK. The CDR3 covers 16 residues.

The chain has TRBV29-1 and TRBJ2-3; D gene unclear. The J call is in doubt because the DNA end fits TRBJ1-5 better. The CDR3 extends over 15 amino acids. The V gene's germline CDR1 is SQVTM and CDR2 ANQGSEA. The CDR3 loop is CSVDKQLDSTDTQHF. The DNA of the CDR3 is TGCAGCGTTGACAAGCAGCTTGATAGCACAGATACGCAGCATTTT.

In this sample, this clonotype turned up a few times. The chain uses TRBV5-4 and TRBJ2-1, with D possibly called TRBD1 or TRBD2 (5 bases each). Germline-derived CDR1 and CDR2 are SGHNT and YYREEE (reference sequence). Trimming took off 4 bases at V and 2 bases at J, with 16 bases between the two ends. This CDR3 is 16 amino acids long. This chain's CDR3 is CASSGGEFATYNEQFF. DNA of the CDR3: TGTGCCAGCAGCGGGGGAGAATTCGCGACCTACAATGAGCAGTTCTTC.

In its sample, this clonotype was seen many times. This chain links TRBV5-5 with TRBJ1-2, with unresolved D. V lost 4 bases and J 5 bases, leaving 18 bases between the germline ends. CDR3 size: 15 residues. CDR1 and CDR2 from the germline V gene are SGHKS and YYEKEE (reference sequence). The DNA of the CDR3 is TGTGCCAGCAGCCTATCCCGGGCGGGAGGATATGGCTACACCTTC. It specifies CASSLSRAGGYGYTF.

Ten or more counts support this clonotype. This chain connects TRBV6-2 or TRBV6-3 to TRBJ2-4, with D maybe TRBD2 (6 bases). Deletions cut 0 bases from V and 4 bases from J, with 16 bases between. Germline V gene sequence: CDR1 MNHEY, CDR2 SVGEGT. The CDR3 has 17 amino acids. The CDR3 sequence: CASSYSTLLREKNIQYF. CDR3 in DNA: TGTGCCAGCAGTTACTCGACCTTGCTCCGGGAGAAAAACATTCAGTACTTC.

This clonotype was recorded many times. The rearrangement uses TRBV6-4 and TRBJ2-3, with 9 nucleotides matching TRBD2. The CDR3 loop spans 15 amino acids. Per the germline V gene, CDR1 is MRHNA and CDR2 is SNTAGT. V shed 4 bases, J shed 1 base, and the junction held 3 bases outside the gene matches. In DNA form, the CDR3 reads TGTGCCAGCAGTGTGGCTAGCGGGGGCACAGATACGCAGTATTTT. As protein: CASSVASGGTDTQYF.

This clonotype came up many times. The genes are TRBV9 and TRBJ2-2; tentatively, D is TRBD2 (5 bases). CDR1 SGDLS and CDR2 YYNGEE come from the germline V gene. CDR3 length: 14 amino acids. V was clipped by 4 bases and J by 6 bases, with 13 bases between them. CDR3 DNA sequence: TGTGCCAGCAGCATTGAACGGGGTCCCGGGGAGCTGTTTTTT. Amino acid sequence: CASSIERGPGELFF. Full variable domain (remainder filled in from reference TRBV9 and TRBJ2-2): DSGVTQTPKHLITATGQRVTLRCSPRSGDLSVYWYQQSLDQGLQFLIQYYNGEERAKGNILERFSAQQFPDLHSELNLSSLELGDSALYFCASSIERGPGELFFGEGSRLTVL.

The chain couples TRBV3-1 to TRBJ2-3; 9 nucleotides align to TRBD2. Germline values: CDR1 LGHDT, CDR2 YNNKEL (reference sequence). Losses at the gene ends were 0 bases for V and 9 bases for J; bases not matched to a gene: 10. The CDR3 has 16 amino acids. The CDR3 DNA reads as TGTGCCAGCAGCCAAGACATAGCGGGGGCACAGATAACGCAGTATTTT. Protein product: CASSQDIAGAQITQYF.

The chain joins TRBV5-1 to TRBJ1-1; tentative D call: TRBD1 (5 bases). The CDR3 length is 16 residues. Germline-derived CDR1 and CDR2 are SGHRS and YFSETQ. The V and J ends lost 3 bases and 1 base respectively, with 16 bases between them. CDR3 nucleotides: TGCGCCAGCAGCTCTGACAGACAAGTTGGGAACACTGAAGCTTTCTTT. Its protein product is CASSSDRQVGNTEAFF.

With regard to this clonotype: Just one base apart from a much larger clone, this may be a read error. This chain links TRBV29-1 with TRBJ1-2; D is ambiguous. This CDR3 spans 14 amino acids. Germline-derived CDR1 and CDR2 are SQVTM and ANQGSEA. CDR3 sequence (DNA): TGCAGCGTTGAAGATCGCGGCAGGTTCTATGGCGACACCTTC. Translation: CSVEDRGRFYGDTF.

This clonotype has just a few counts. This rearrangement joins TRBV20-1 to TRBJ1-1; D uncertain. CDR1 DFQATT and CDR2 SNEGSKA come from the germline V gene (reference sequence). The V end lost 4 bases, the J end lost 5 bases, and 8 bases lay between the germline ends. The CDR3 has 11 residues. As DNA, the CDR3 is TGCAGTGCTACCCCCCGGACTGAAGCTTTCTTT. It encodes CSATPRTEAFF.

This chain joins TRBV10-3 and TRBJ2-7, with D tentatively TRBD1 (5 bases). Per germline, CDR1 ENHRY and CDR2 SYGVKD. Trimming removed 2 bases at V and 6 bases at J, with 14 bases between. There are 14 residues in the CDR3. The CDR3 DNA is TGTGCCATCAGTGAGGGGCAGGGCCAAGGCGAGCAGTACTTC. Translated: CAISEGQGQGEQYF.

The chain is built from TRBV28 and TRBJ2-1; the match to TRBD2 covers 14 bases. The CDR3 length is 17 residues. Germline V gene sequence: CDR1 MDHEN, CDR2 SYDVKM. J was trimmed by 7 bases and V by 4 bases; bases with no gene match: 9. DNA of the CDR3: TGTGCCAGCAGTTCACAGACTAGCGGGAGGGGTAGGAATGAGCAGTTCTTC. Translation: CASSSQTSGRGRNEQFF.

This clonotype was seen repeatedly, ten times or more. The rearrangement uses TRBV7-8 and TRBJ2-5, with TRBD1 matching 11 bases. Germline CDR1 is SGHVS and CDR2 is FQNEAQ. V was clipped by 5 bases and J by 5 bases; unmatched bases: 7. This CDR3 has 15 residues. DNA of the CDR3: TGTGCCAGCAGCCAAGGACAGGGGGCTTCGGAGACCCAGTACTTC. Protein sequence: CASSQGQGASETQYF.

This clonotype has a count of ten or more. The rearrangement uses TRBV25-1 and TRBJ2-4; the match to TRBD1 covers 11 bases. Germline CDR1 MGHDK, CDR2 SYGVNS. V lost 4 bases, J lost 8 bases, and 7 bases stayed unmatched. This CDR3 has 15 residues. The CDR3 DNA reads TGTGCCAGCAGTGCATCAGGACAGGGGGCGGACATTCAGTACTTC. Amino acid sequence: CASSASGQGADIQYF.

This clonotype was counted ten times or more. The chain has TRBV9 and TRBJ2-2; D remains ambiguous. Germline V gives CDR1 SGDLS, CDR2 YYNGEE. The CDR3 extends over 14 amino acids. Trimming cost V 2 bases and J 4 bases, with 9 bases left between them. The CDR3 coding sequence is TGTGCCAGCAGCGTGAGCTTGGGCACCGGGGAGCTGTTTTTT. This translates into CASSVSLGTGELFF.

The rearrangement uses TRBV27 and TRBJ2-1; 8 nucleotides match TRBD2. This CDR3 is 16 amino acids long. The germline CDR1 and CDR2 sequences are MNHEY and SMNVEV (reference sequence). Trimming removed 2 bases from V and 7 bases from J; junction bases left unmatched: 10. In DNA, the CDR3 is TGTGCCAGCAGTTTAGCCAGCGGGAGAAGCAGAAATGAGCAGTTCTTC. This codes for CASSLASGRSRNEQFF.

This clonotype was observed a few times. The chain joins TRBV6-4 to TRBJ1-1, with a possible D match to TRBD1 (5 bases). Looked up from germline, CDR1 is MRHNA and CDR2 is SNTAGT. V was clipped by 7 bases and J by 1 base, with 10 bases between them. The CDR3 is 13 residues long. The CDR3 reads CASKRDPNTEAFF. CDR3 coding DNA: TGTGCCAGCAAACGGGACCCGAACACTGAAGCTTTCTTT.

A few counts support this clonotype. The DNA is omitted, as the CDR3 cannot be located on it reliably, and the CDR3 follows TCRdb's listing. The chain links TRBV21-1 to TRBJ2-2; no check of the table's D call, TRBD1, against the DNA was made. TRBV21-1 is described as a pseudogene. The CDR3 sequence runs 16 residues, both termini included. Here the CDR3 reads CASILVATGNTGELFF.

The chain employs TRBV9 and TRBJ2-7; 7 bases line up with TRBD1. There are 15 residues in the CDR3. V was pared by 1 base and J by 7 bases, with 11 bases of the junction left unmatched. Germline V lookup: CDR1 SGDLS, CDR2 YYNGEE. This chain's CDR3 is CASSVKGGGPGEQYF. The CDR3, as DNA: TGTGCCAGCAGCGTAAAAGGGGGCGGGCCGGGGGAGCAGTACTTC.

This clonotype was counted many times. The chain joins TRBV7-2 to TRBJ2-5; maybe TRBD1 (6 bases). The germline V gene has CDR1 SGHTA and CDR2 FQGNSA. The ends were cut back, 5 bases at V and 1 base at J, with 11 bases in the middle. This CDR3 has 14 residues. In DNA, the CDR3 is TGTGCCAGCAGCCCAGGACAGCGCCAAGAGACCCAGTACTTC. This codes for CASSPGQRQETQYF.

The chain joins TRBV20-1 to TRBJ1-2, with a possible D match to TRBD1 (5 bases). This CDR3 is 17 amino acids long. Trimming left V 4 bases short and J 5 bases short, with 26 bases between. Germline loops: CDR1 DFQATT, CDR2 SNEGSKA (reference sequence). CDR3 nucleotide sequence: TGCAGTGCTAATACAGGTCCATCTCCCGTTGGAAGTTATGGCTACACCTTC. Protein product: CSANTGPSPVGSYGYTF.

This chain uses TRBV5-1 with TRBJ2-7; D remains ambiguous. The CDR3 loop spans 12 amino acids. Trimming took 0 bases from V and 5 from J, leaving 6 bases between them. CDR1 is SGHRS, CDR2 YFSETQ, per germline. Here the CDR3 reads CASSLDLNEQYF. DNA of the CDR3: TGCGCCAGCAGCTTGGACCTCAACGAGCAGTACTTC.